This paragraph reports one T cell receptor (beta chain). Antigen: not known. In germline, CDR1 is KGHSH, CDR2 LQKENI. This CDR3 comprises 18 residues. V shed 2 bases and J shed 0 bases, with 17 bases lying between them. This entry comes from a study of cytomegalovirus exposure and HLA in healthy donors. Study-level findings and limits: Researchers reportedly found TCR beta sequences accurately predicted most subjects' HLA-A and HLA-B alleles.

60 Vbeta and 13 Jbeta primers were used in PCR. Original analysis: An analysis that came later counted 80 million or so unique TCR beta chains, approximately 12 million shared. Method: immunoSEQ multiplex PCR; TCRdb's copy keeps in-frame clones and lacks some. Clone size and V and J calls were adopted from that table, with D and trimming inferred from the DNA. This table has around 70,000 clones, roughly 70% appearing once. J is TRBJ1-3 and V is TRBV18; perhaps TRBD1 as D (5 bases). This TCR was sampled from a man between 60 and 75 years old in good health and CMV-seropositive. The sequenced sample was PBMCs. CDR3 sequence reads: CASSPSSGTYFSGNTIYF. DNA for the CDR3: TGTGCCAGCTCACCATCTTCCGGGACTTACTTCTCTGGAAACACCATATATTTT.